This T cell receptor (beta chain) was obtained from a study of human T cells and chemical hapten exposure. Study context: 2% DPC applied to a roughly 2 cm by roughly 2 cm arm area sensitized donors. Notes on the study in general: Expanded TCR sets contained significantly more large CDR3 similarity clusters than controls.

The study's library attached unique molecular identifiers to single cDNA molecules. From the RACE reads, TCRdb called clonotypes with MiXCR, one entry per CDR3 protein. The sample lists 300,000 to 450,000 distinct CDR3 sequences; 4.5% to 6% were seen once. V was pared by 5 bases and J by 1 base, with 9 bases of the junction left unmatched. Per the germline V gene, CDR1 is SNHLY and CDR2 is FYNNEI. The CDR3 sequence is 16 residues long. The time point: pre-sensitization, week 0. Documented treatment: therapeutic diphenylcyclopropenone sensitization with weekly scalp DPC. In its sample, this clonotype was seen many times. The antigen is unknown.

Sample: whole blood, taken in connection with sensitization to the hapten diphenylcyclopropenone (DPC). The receptor was isolated from a woman between 45 and 60 years old with alopecia areata. Some clones in this sample may be carry-over from other donors' samples. The chain combines TRBV2 with TRBJ1-2, with 8 bases fitting TRBD1. CDR3 residues: CASSQTLTGVNYGYTF. In DNA form, the CDR3 reads TGTGCCAGCAGTCAAACTTTGACAGGGGTTAACTATGGCTACACCTTC. Together with reference TRBV2 and TRBJ1-2, the CDR3 gives the full variable domain: EPEVTQTPSHQVTQMGQEVILRCVPISNHLYFYWYRQILGQKVEFLVSFYNNEISEKSEIFDDQFSVERPDGSNFTLKIRSTKLEDSAMYFCASSQTLTGVNYGYTFGSGTRLTVV.